A single sample gave rise to the 17 T cell receptor beta chains below, sequenced in a study of memory CD4+ T cells and cytomegalovirus serostatus. Produced via immunoSEQ multiplex PCR; TCRdb's table is partial and in-frame only. Of around 50,000 clones in the sample, 60% to 80% were seen once. The sort gate was single viable CD3+CD4+CD8-CD45RO+ cells for memory CD4+ T cells. Sequenced: memory CD4+ T cells from blood. Every receptor here comes from an adult in good health and CMV-seronegative.

The chain carries TRBV11-2 and TRBJ2-7, with a possible D match to TRBD2 (5 bases). V dropped 11 bases and J dropped 6 bases, with 14 bases sitting between them. CDR3 length equals 11 residues. Looked up from germline, CDR1 is SGHAT and CDR2 is FQNNGV. CDR3 residues: CASRGYAEQYF. In DNA, the CDR3 is TGTGCCTCTCGGGGATATGCCGAGCAGTACTTC.

This clone turned up a few times. This sequence joins TRBV2 and TRBJ2-5, with D maybe TRBD1 (5 bases). The V end was cut by 4 bases, the J end by 7 bases, with 13 bases between. CDR1 is SNHLY, CDR2 FYNNEI, per germline. The CDR3 is 13 amino acids. CDR3 amino acids: CASSGGPVGTQYF. The CDR3 coding sequence is TGTGCCAGCAGTGGGGGCCCCGTCGGGACCCAGTACTTC.

The V call is TRBV7-8, the J call TRBJ1-5; D perhaps matches TRBD1 (6 bases). CDR3 length: 14 amino acids. V lost 7 bases and J 4 bases, leaving 14 bases between the germline ends. The germline V gene encodes CDR1 SGHVS and CDR2 FQNEAQ. The CDR3 DNA reads TGTGCCAGCACCCTCCGGGGGCCAAATCAGCCCCAGCATTTT. It encodes CASTLRGPNQPQHF. The whole variable domain, filled in from reference TRBV7-8 and TRBJ1-5, reads GAGVSQSPRYKVAKRGQDVALRCDPISGHVSLFWYQQALGQGPEFLTYFQNEAQLDKSGLPSDRFFAERPEGSVSTLKIQRTQQEDSAVYLCASTLRGPNQPQHFGDGTRLSIL.

The chain employs TRBV7-9 and TRBJ2-7, with D maybe TRBD2 (6 bases). With 7 bases removed from V and 7 bases from J, the gap between germline ends came to 23 bases. The CDR3 has 15 amino acids. Looked up from germline, CDR1 is SEHNR and CDR2 is FQNEAQ (reference sequence). The DNA for the CDR3 is TGTGCCAGCACCCCCCGTTCTCCGGGAGAGAGGGAGCAGTACTTC. It encodes CASTPRSPGEREQYF.

The V call is TRBV18, the J call TRBJ2-2; D perhaps matches TRBD2 (6 bases). The CDR3 is 16 residues long. V was pared by 3 bases and J by 6 bases, with 17 bases between. CDR1 KGHSH and CDR2 LQKENI come from the germline V gene. The DNA of the CDR3 is TGTGCCAGCTCACCTCGTTCGACTAGTCTTCCCGGGGAGCTGTTTTTT. Protein: CASSPRSTSLPGELFF.

The V gene is TRBV5-1, the J gene TRBJ1-2, with 9 bases aligning to TRBD1. Per germline, CDR1 SGHRS and CDR2 YFSETQ. The CDR3 covers 15 residues. The V and J ends lost 0 bases and 4 bases, in that order; junction bases with no gene match: 4. CDR3 DNA: TGCGCCAGCAGCTTGGCCCCGGGACAGGGCTATGGCTACACCTTC. It is translated as CASSLAPGQGYGYTF.

This chain links TRBV15 with TRBJ1-2, with 7 bases that match TRBD1. After removal of 0 bases from V and 5 bases from J, the junction contained 9 bases not matched to a gene. Germline V gene data show CDR1 as LNHNV and CDR2 as YYDKDF (reference sequence). This CDR3 has 16 residues. The CDR3 is CATSRDPGRGMYGYTF. CDR3 nucleotide sequence: TGTGCCACCAGCAGAGATCCGGGCAGGGGGATGTATGGCTACACCTTC.

The chain joins TRBV6-5 to TRBJ2-7, with D possibly being TRBD1 (6 bases). Germline assignment: CDR1 MNHEY and CDR2 SVGAGI. V shed 6 bases and J shed 2 bases, with 17 bases lying between them. This CDR3 spans 15 amino acids. The CDR3 DNA is TGTGCCAGCAGAACTAACTGGGACACCACCTACGAGCAGTACTTC. Residues: CASRTNWDTTYEQYF.

This chain joins TRBV7-9 and TRBJ2-1, with a tentative D call TRBD2 (5 bases). Germline CDR1 and CDR2: SEHNR and FQNEAQ (reference sequence). The CDR3 runs 15 residues. Trimming took off 5 bases at V and 6 bases at J, with 17 bases between the two ends. CDR3 in amino acids: CASSPTGLAGNEQFF. In nucleotides, the CDR3 is TGTGCCAGCAGCCCAACGGGTCTAGCCGGCAATGAGCAGTTCTTC.

The chain employs TRBV6-6 and TRBJ2-7; 7 bases agree with TRBD2. Per germline, CDR1 MNHNY and CDR2 SVGAGI (reference sequence). The CDR3 spans 14 residues. Losses at the gene ends were 2 bases for V and 3 bases for J; bases not matched to a gene: 4. The CDR3 nucleotides are TGTGCCAGCAGTTACAAGCCTAGCGGCTACGAGCAGTACTTC. This codes for CASSYKPSGYEQYF.

The chain has TRBV18 and TRBJ1-5; perhaps TRBD1 as D (6 bases). Germline-derived CDR1 and CDR2 are KGHSH and LQKENI. CDR3 size: 14 residues. The V gene lost 1 base and the J gene lost 5 bases, with 9 bases spanning the gap. The CDR3 protein is CASSPQGVYQPQHF. DNA of the CDR3: TGTGCCAGCTCACCACAGGGGGTTTATCAGCCCCAGCATTTT.

The sample holds one count of this clone. The chain links TRBV28 to TRBJ1-3; no firm D call. The V gene's germline CDR1 is MDHEN and CDR2 SYDVKM. V was shortened by 2 bases and J by 0 bases, with 8 bases between the two germline ends. The CDR3 runs 15 residues. CDR3 nucleotide sequence: TGTGCCAGCAGTTTAAGCGGGTTCTCTGGAAACACCATATATTTT. Its translation is CASSLSGFSGNTIYF.

The chain uses TRBV5-4 and TRBJ2-6; D possibly uses TRBD1 or TRBD2 (5 bases each). The germline gives CDR1 SGHNT, CDR2 YYREEE (reference sequence). This CDR3 is 15 amino acids long. The V end lost 2 bases, the J end lost 4 bases, and 10 bases lay between the germline ends. Here the CDR3 reads CASSFGAPGANVLTF. The CDR3 DNA sequence: TGTGCCAGCAGCTTCGGGGCACCCGGGGCCAACGTCCTGACTTTC. Based on the CDR3 plus reference TRBV5-4 and TRBJ2-6, the full variable domain is ETGVTQSPTHLIKTRGQQVTLRCSSQSGHNTVSWYQQALGQGPQFIFQYYREEENGRGNFPPRFSGLQFPNYSSELNVNALELDDSALYLCASSFGAPGANVLTFGAGSRLTVL.

This clone came up once. The J gene is TRBJ2-3, the V gene TRBV5-1; D perhaps matches TRBD1 (6 bases). The V end was cut by 0 bases, the J end by 1 base, with 12 bases between. Germline-derived CDR1 and CDR2 are SGHRS and YFSETQ. The CDR3 sequence is 16 residues long. The CDR3 DNA sequence: TGCGCCAGCAGCTTGGAGGGGGAGAGGGGCACAGATACGCAGTATTTT. It is translated as CASSLEGERGTDTQYF.

The chain is built from TRBV30 and TRBJ1-5, with 9 positions matching TRBD1. The CDR3 contains 14 residues. The germline V gene encodes CDR1 GTSNPN and CDR2 SVGIG (reference sequence). V shed 2 bases, J shed 9 bases, and the junction held 8 bases outside the gene matches. This CDR3 is CAWSPTGGGVPQHF. CDR3 DNA sequence: TGTGCCTGGAGTCCGACAGGGGGTGGTGTGCCCCAGCATTTT.

The CDR3 loop is CASSSVAGGYGEQFF. CDR3 in DNA: TGTGCCAGCAGCTCCGTAGCGGGAGGGTACGGTGAGCAGTTCTTC. This chain links TRBV7-6 with TRBJ2-1; 11 bases agree with TRBD2. The junction had 8 bases not matched to a gene; V was cut back by 4 bases and J by 9 bases. This CDR3 spans 15 amino acids. Germline loops: CDR1 SGHVS, CDR2 FNYEAQ.

The J gene is TRBJ2-1, the V gene TRBV10-1; D is undetermined. Germline V lookup: CDR1 WNHNN, CDR2 SYGVQD (reference sequence). This CDR3 comprises 16 residues. Trimming removed 3 bases at V and 0 bases at J, with 12 bases between. The CDR3 here is CASSEGRGFSYNEQFF. The CDR3 nucleotides are TGCGCCAGCAGTGAAGGGCGAGGTTTCTCCTACAATGAGCAGTTCTTC.